This paragraph covers one T cell receptor beta chain sequence. Produced via immunoSEQ multiplex PCR; TCRdb's table is partial and in-frame only. The sample gives hundreds of thousands of clones, around 91% of which show up once; roughly 3.5% is in the top ten. The V and J ends lost 5 bases and 2 bases respectively, with 20 bases between them. The CDR3 is made up of 16 amino acids. Germline CDR1 SGHKS, CDR2 YYEKEE (reference sequence). This specimen belongs to a study of blood T cell repertoires in COVID-19. Study-level background: The samples span acute and convalescent COVID-19 from the United States, Italy and Spain. T cells, B-cell-depleted T cells, or PBMCs provided the cDNA or gDNA that served as material.

The source is a woman under 30 who had recovered from COVID-19. The specimen sequenced was peripheral blood. This chain links TRBV5-5 with TRBJ2-7; possibly TRBD1 for D (5 bases). The CDR3 loop reads CASRALGAVDAYEQYV. The CDR3 DNA reads TGTGCCAGCAGAGCCCTAGGGGCGGTAGATGCCTACGAGCAGTACGTC.